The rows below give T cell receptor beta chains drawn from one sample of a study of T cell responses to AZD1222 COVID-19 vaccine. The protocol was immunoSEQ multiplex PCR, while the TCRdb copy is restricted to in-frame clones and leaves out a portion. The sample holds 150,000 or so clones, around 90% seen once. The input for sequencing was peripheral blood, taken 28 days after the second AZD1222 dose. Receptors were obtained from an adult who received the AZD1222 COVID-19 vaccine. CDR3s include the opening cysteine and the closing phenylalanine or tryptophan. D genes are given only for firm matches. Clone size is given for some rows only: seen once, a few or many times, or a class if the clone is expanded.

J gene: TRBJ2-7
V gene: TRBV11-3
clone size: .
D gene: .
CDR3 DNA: TGTGCCAGCAGCCGGGGGACAGCGCGGGACGGCTTCTACGAGCAGTACTTC
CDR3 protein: CASSRGTARDGFYEQYF

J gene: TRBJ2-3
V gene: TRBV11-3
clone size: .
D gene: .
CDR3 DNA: TGTGCCAGCAGCTTAAAGAGACAACTCACAGATACGCAGTATTTT
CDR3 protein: CASSLKRQLTDTQYF

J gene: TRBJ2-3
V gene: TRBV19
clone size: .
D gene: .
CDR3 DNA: TGTGCCATCTCCAGTGGGGGCCGTAGCACAGATACGCAGTATTTT
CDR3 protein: CAISSGGRSTDTQYF

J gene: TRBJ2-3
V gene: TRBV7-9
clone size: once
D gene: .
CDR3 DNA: TGTGCCAGCAGCTCTCGATGGGATACGCAGTATTTT
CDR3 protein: CASSSRWDTQYF

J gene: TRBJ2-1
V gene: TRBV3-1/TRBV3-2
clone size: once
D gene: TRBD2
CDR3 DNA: TGTGCCAGCAGTCAAAGCGGGAGTACCTACAATGAGCAGTTCTTC
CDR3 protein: CASSQSGSTYNEQFF

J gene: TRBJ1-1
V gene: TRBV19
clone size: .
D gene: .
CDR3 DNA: TGTGCCAGTAGTGTTTTAGGGAGCTTCGATGAAGCTTTCTTT
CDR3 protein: CASSVLGSFDEAFF

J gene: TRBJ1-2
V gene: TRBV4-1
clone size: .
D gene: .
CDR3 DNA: TGCGCCAGCAGCCATGGGCAGGGCGCGATCTATGGCTACACCTTC
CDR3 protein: CASSHGQGAIYGYTF

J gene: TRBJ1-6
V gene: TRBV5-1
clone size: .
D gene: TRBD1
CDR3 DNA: TGCGCCAGCAGCTTGGAAGGTCAGGGGGGCTACCATTCACCCCTCCACTTT
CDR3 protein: CASSLEGQGGYHSPLHF

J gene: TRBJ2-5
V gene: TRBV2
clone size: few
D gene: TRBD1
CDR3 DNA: TGTGCCAGCGAGACAGGGTACGGGGAGACCCAGTACTTC
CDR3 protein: CASETGYGETQYF

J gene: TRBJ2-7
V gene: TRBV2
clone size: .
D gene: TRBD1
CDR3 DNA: TGTGCCAGCATTTCCGGGACAGGGAACCACGAGCAGTACTTC
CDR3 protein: CASISGTGNHEQYF

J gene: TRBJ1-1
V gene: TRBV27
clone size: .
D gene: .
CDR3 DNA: TGTGCCAGCAGTTTATCCCCGAACACTGAAGCTTTCTTT
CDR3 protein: CASSLSPNTEAFF

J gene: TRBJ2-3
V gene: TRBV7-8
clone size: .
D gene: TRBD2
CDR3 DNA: TGTGCCAGCAGCCCGATAGCGGGGGCGAAAGGAATTAGCACAGATACGCAGTATTTT
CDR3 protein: CASSPIAGAKGISTDTQYF

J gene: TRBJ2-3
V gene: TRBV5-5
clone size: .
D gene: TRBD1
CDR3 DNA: TGTGCCAGCAGCCTTAACCCCGGGACAGACACAGATACGCAGTATTTT
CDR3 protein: CASSLNPGTDTDTQYF

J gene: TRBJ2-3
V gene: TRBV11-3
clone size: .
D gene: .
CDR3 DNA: TGTGCCAGCAGCTTCGGGGGCAGGGAGTATTTT
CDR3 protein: CASSFGGREYF

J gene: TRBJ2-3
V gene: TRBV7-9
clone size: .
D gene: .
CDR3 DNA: TGTGCCAGCAGCTTATACTGGCGGCGGAGCACAGATACGCAGTATTTT
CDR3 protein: CASSLYWRRSTDTQYF

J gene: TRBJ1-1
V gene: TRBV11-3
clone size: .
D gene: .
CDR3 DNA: TGTGCCAGCAGCTTAATTCAGAACACTGAAGCTTTCTTT
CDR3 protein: CASSLIQNTEAFF

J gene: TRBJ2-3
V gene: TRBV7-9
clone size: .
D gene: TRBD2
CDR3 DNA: TGTGCCAGCAGCTTAACTAGCGGGATCCCAGATACGCAGTATTTT
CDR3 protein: CASSLTSGIPDTQYF

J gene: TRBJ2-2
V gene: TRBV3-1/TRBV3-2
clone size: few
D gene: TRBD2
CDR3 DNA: TGTGCCAGCAGGAGCGGGGGGAACACCGGGGAGCTGTTTTTT
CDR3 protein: CASRSGGNTGELFF

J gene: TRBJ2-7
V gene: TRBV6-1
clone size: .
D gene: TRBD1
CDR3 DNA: TGTGCCAGCAGTGAACAGGGGGCCACCTACGAGCAGTACTTC
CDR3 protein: CASSEQGATYEQYF

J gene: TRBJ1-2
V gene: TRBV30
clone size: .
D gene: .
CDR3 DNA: TGTGCCTGGAGGAGATGGGGAAGAGCTAACTATGGCTACACCTTC
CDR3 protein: CAWRRWGRANYGYTF

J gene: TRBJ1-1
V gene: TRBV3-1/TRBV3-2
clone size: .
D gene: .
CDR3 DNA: TGTGCCAGCAGCCAAGTCCTATGGAGCATGAACACTGAAGCTTTCTTT
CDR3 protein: CASSQVLWSMNTEAFF

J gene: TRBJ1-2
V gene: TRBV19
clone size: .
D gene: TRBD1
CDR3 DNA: TGTGCCAGTAGTCCCGACAGGGGATATGGCTACACCTTC
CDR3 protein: CASSPDRGYGYTF

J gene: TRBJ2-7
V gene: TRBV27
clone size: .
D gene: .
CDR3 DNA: TGTGCCAGCGGCAAGACAGGTAACGAGCAGTACTTC
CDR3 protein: CASGKTGNEQYF

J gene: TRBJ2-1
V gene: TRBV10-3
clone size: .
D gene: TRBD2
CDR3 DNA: TGTGCCACCACAACACTAGCGGGAGGGCCCAATGAGCAGTTCTTC
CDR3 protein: CATTTLAGGPNEQFF

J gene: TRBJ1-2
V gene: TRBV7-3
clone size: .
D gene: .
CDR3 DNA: TGTGCCAGCAGCCCTGGGGGATCCGGTGGCTACACCTTC
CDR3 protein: CASSPGGSGGYTF

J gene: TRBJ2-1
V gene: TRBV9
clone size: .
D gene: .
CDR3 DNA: TGTGCCAGCAGCGTGGCGGATATCAATGAGCAGTTCTTC
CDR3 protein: CASSVADINEQFF

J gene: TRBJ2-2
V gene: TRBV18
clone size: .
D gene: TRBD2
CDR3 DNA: TGTGCCAGCTCACCACCGGGACTAGCGGGATCTGGGGAGCTGTTTTTT
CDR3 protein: CASSPPGLAGSGELFF

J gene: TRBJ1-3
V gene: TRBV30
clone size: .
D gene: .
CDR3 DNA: TGTGCCTGGAGTGTTGGGGACCCCGTCCGGAACACCATATATTTT
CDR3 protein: CAWSVGDPVRNTIYF

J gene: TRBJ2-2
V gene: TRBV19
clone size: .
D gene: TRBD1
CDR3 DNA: TGTGCCAGCCGGGACAGCACCGGGGAGCTGTTTTTT
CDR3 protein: CASRDSTGELFF

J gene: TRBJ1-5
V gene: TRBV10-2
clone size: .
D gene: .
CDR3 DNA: TGCGCCAGCAGTGATTCGCAGGATAGCAATCAGCCCCAGCATTTT
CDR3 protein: CASSDSQDSNQPQHF

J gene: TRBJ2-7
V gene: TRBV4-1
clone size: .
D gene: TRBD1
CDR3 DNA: TGCGCCAGCAGCCTCCGGAGGACAGGTGGCGACGAGCAGTACTTC
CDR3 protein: CASSLRRTGGDEQYF

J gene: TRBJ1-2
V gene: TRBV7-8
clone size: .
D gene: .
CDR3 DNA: TGTGCCAGCAGCTTAGCGATGGGGGGGGTGAGAGGCTACACCTTC
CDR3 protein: CASSLAMGGVRGYTF

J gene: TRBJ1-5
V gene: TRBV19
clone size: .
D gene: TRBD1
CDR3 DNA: TGTGCCAGTAGTGCGGGACAGAGTAGCAATCAGCCCCAGCATTTT
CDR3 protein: CASSAGQSSNQPQHF

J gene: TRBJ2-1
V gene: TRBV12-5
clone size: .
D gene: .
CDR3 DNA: TGTGCTAGTGGCCGGGGGAGCTACTCCTACAATGAGCAGTTCTTC
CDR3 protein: CASGRGSYSYNEQFF

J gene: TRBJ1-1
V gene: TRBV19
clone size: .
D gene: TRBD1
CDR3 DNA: TGTGCCAGTAGTCCCCGGGACAGGGGTGAAGCTTTCTTT
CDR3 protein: CASSPRDRGEAFF

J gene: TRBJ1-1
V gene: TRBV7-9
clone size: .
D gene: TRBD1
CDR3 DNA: TGTGCCAGCAGCCCCTCGACAGGGGGCGCCTCTGAAGCTTTCTTT
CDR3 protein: CASSPSTGGASEAFF

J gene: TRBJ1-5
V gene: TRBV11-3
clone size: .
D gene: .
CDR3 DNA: TGTGCCAGCAGCTTAGACGAGCCCTCCGAAGGGGATCAGCCCCAGCATTTT
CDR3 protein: CASSLDEPSEGDQPQHF

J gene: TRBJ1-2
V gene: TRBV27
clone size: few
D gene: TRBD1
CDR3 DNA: TGTGCCAGCAGTTCCCGGGACAGGGGCCTAAACTATGGCTACACCTTC
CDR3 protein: CASSSRDRGLNYGYTF

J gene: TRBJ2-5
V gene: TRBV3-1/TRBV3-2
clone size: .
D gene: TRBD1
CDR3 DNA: TGTGCCAGCAGCCAAGTGACAGGGGTTCTCCTGGGGGAGACCCAGTACTTC
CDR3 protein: CASSQVTGVLLGETQYF

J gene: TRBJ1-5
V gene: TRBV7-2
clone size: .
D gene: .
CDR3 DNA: TGTGCCAGCAGCTTACGGGGGAACCAGCCCCAGCATTTT
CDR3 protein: CASSLRGNQPQHF

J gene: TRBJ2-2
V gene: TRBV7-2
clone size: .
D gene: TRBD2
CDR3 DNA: TGTGCCAGCAGCTTAGAGCCCACGAGTAGCGGGTTCGGGGAGCTGTTTTTT
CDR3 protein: CASSLEPTSSGFGELFF

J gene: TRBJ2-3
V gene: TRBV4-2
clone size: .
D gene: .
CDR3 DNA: TGTGCCAGCAGCCAAGAAGTTATCCAAGGGGATACGCAGTATTTT
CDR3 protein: CASSQEVIQGDTQYF

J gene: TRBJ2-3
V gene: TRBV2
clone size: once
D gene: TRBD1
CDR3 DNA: TGTGCCAGCAGTGAGAACCAGGGGGAACTTGATTTCACAGATACGCAGTATTTT
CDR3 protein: CASSENQGELDFTDTQYF

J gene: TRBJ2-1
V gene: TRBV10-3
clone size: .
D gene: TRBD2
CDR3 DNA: TGTGCCATCAGTGAGTCGATACTAGCGAATGAGCAGTTCTTC
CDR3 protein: CAISESILANEQFF

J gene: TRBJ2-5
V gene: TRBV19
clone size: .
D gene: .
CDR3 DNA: TGTGCCAGTAGTATAAGTTTATTTCGTAGGGAGACCCAGTACTTC
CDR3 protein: CASSISLFRRETQYF

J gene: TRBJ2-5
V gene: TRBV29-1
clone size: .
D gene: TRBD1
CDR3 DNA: TGCAGCGCCCGACAGGGTTTGGAGACCCAGTACTTC
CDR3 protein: CSARQGLETQYF

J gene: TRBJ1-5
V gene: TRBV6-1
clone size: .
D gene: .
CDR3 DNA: TGTGCCAGCAGTGGAGCCAGGGTAACTTGGAGCAATCAGCCCCAGCATTTT
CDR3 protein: CASSGARVTWSNQPQHF

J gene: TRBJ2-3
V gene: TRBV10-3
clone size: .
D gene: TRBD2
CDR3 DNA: TGTGCCATTTCGGGGAGGGCAGATACGCAGTATTTT
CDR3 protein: CAISGRADTQYF

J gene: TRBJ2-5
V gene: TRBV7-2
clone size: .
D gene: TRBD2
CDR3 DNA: TGTGCCAGCAGCGTACTAGCGGGGGGGGTAGAGACCCAGTACTTC
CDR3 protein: CASSVLAGGVETQYF

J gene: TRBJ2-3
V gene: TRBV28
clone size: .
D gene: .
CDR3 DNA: TGTGCCAGCAGTTTAGGGACATATTCCACAGATACGCAGTATTTT
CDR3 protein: CASSLGTYSTDTQYF

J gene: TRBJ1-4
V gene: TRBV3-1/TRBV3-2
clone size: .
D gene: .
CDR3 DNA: TGTGCCAGCAGCCAAGGTTTCGGAGGGGGTCTGTGGAATGAAAAACTGTTTTTT
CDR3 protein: CASSQGFGGGLWNEKLFF

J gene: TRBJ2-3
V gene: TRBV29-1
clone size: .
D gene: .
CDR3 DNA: TGCAGCGCCCTACATGGGGCAGATACGCAGTATTTT
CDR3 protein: CSALHGADTQYF

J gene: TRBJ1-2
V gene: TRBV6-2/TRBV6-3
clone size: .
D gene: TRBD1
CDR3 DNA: TGTGCCAGCAGTGCAGGCGGGGGACAGGAACCCTATGGCTACACCTTC
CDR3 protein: CASSAGGGQEPYGYTF

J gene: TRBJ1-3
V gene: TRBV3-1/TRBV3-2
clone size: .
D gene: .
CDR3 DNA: TGTGCCAGCAGCCAAGAGGAGGGAAAGGAAAACACCATATATTTT
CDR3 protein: CASSQEEGKENTIYF

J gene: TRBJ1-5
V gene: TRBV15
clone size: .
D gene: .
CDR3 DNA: TGTGCCACCAGCAGAGATGAAGCCGGAGGAGGCCCCCAGCATTTT
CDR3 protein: CATSRDEAGGGPQHF

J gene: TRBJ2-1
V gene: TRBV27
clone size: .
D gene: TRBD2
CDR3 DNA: TGTGCCAGCAGTTTAAGGGGGACTAGCGGGAACAATGAGCAGTTCTTC
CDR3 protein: CASSLRGTSGNNEQFF

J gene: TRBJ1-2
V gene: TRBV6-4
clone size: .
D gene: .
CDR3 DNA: TGTGCCAGCAGTGAGATCGGGGGGGCTGGCTACACCTTC
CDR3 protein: CASSEIGGAGYTF